This TCR beta chain is from a study of blood T cell repertoires in COVID-19 (dated by TCRdb to about 2020). Concerning the study at large: The collaborator samples originated in the United States, Italy and Spain and spanned the acute and convalescent phases of COVID-19. The dataset comprised deeply sampled blood TCRbeta repertoires from subjects exposed to, actively infected with, or recovered from COVID-19. Where available, HLA class I and class II types were taken from metadata supplied by the sample provider and were not determined by assay-based typing. The samples were drawn from the first 160 participants of the ongoing ImmuneRACE study and from under 1,500 subjects provided by 6 global collaborators. Sample metadata almost always included a de-identified subject ID, COVID-19 status, age in years and sex. The prospective study material was composed of cDNA or gDNA derived from T cells, B-cell-depleted T cells, or PBMCs. The repertoires were made available in a free public database intended to serve as a resource for research on the immune response to SARS-CoV-2. Broad study findings and their caveats: Clinical and demographic metadata were provided uncurated, with the amount varying by source and participant.

Worth noting for this clone: This clone's antigen is unknown. Base qualities are not provided; no much larger clone lies one nucleotide away.

In the prospective study, participants were roughly 18 to 89 years old, resided in about two dozen geographic areas of the United States, and were enrolled through a virtual design. To assign participants to cohorts, the prospective study relied on clinical history that participants themselves reported in a screening survey and a study questionnaire. For ImmuneRACE Cohort 3, a participant was defined as recovered based on two consecutive negative NP/OP PCR tests, clearance by a healthcare professional, or resolution of symptoms. Each participant in the prospective study had whole blood, serum and a nasopharyngeal or oropharyngeal swab collected by mobile phlebotomists. Prospective study participants could optionally give additional blood draws and questionnaires over an approximately 2-month period. Blood samples from the prospective study were shipped frozen or at room temperature prior to DNA extraction.

TCRbeta CDR3 regions were amplified from genomic DNA by means of the immunoSEQ Assay, a bias-controlled multiplex PCR. From the authors' description of their analysis: The number of nucleated cells in each sample was estimated by amplification of reference gene primers within the assay. To quantify the absolute abundance of each unique TCRbeta CDR3 rearrangement, sequence reads were collapsed and filtered. For each sample, productive Simpson clonality was calculated by taking the square root of Simpson's diversity index across productive rearrangements. The clones in this table, taken by TCRdb from immuneACCESS, are in-frame only. Not every clone is retained; where verified, under half of the shortfall comes from an unresolved V gene, and the cause of the rest is unknown. That table is the source of V, J and clone size, and D and trimming were worked out from the DNA. The sample profile shows 300,000 or so clones; around 84% of them were found once. The top ten constitute about 10% of the sample.

Source material: PBMCs or T cells enriched from blood (not recorded which). This TCR was sampled from a woman aged 18-29 years who had recovered from COVID-19.

The CDR3 protein is CASSIDQGNYGYTF. The DNA sequence is as follows: TGTGCCAGTAGTATAGACCAGGGTAACTATGGCTACACCTTC. The rearrangement joined TRBV19 to TRBJ1-2, with a weak D call of TRBD1 (5 bases match). Including cysteine and phenylalanine, the CDR3 has 14 amino acids. Here the CDR3 DNA is all that survives: 42 bases in frame from base 1. V and J are truncated by 0 bases and 1 base respectively, leaving an intervening sequence of 6 bases. CDR1 and CDR2 (LNHDA, SQIVND) derive from the germline V gene (reference sequence).